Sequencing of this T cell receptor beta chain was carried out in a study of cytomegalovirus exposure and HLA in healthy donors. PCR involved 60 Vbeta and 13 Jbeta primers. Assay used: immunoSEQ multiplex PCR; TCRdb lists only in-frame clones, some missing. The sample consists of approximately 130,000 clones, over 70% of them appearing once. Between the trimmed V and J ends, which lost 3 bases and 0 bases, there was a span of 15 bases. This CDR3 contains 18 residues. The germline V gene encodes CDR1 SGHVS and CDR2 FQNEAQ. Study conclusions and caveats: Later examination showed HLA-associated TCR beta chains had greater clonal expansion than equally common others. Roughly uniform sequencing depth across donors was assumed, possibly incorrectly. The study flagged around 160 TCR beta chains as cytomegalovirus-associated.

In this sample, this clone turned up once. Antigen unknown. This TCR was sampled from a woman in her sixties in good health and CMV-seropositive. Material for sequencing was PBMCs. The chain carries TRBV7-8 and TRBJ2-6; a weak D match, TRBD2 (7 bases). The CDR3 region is CASSLRGGGYSGANVLTF. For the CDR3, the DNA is TGTGCCAGCAGCTTGCGGGGCGGGGGCTACTCTGGGGCCAACGTCCTGACTTTC. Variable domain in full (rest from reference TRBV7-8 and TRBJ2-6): GAGVSQSPRYKVAKRGQDVALRCDPISGHVSLFWYQQALGQGPEFLTYFQNEAQLDKSGLPSDRFFAERPEGSVSTLKIQRTQQEDSAVYLCASSLRGGGYSGANVLTFGAGSRLTVL.